The clone carrying this TCR beta chain was counted only a few times. Profiled with immunoSEQ multiplex PCR; TCRdb holds only in-frame clones, not every one. The data show hundreds of thousands of clones, with 75% to 85% seen just once and roughly 13% held by the top ten. The data belong to a study of shared clonotypes between healthy human individuals. This sequence originates from a middle-aged woman in good health. Some clones in this sample may be carry-over from other donors' samples. The sample consisted of PBMCs.

The DNA for the CDR3 is TGTGCCAGCTCACCACCGTCCGGGGGCGGCCACAATGAGCAGTTCTTC. Translating gives CASSPPSGGGHNEQFF. The chain employs TRBV18 and TRBJ2-1; D tentatively reads TRBD1 or TRBD2 (6 bases each). The CDR3 is 16 residues long. V was pared by 0 bases and J by 5 bases, with 14 bases between. Germline V gives CDR1 KGHSH, CDR2 LQKENI.